These 31 T cell receptor beta chains were all obtained from the same sample, sequenced in a study of cytomegalovirus exposure and HLA in healthy donors. The PCR had 60 Vbeta and 13 Jbeta primers. Sequencing was performed with immunoSEQ multiplex PCR; in TCRdb, only in-frame clones are kept and a portion is missing. The sample holds some 170,000 clones; around 79% are singletons and the top ten take less than 8%. Sequenced sample: PBMCs. All receptors derive from a man aged 40-49 years in good health and CMV-seropositive.

J is TRBJ1-6 and V is TRBV7-8; TRBD1 is a possible D gene (6 bases). Trimming took off 6 bases at V and 4 bases at J, with 13 bases between the two ends. Germline CDR1 SGHVS, CDR2 FQNEAQ. CDR3 length equals 15 residues. CDR3 region: CASSRGTSYNSPLHF. CDR3 DNA sequence: TGTGCCAGCAGTCGAGGGACATCGTATAATTCACCCCTCCACTTT.

The rearrangement joins TRBV28 to TRBJ2-3, with D possibly being TRBD1 (7 bases). The CDR3 is made up of 13 amino acids. Germline-derived CDR1 and CDR2 are MDHEN and SYDVKM. The germline V and J ends were trimmed by 7 bases and 4 bases, with 12 bases remaining between them. The CDR3 DNA reads TGTGCCAGCACCCAGGGGGGTCCAGATACGCAGTATTTT. The encoded protein is CASTQGGPDTQYF.

The chain joins TRBV19 to TRBJ2-7; possibly TRBD2 for D (5 bases). The CDR3 is made up of 15 amino acids. Germline V gene sequence: CDR1 LNHDA, CDR2 SQIVND (reference sequence). V shed 0 bases and J shed 2 bases, with 11 bases lying between them. Written as DNA, the CDR3 is TGTGCCAGTAGTATAGATCGGGGTAGAGCCTACGAGCAGTACTTC. It is translated as CASSIDRGRAYEQYF. Together with reference TRBV19 and TRBJ2-7, the CDR3 gives the full variable domain: DGGITQSPKYLFRKEGQNVTLSCEQNLNHDAMYWYRQDPGQGLRLIYYSQIVNDFQKGDIAEGYSVSREKKESFPLTVTSAQKNPTAFYLCASSIDRGRAYEQYFGPGTRLTVT.

This clone was seen only a few times. The chain couples TRBV5-4 to TRBJ2-1; 7 bases are a match to TRBD1. Germline CDR1 and CDR2: SGHNT and YYREEE (reference sequence). The CDR3 sequence is 16 residues long. J gave up 8 bases and V 6 bases, and 17 bases lay outside the gene matches. CDR3 bases: TGTGCCAGCACCCCGGTTTTGCCAGGGGGTATCGATGAGCAGTTCTTC. Its translation: CASTPVLPGGIDEQFF.

This sequence joins TRBV28 and TRBJ1-4; TRBD1 agrees at 9 bases. Unmatched junction bases numbered 10, after V lost 5 bases and J lost 6 bases. The CDR3 runs 16 residues. Germline V gene data show CDR1 as MDHEN and CDR2 as SYDVKM. CDR3 sequence reads: CASSPPNRGLDEKLFF. In nucleotides, the CDR3 is TGTGCCAGCAGTCCGCCCAACAGGGGGCTAGATGAAAAACTGTTTTTT.

The chain links TRBV5-3 to TRBJ1-5; possibly TRBD1 for D (5 bases). TRBV5-3 is reported as an ORF; its role is uncertain. V was pared by 0 bases and J by 2 bases, with 21 bases between. The CDR3 spans 19 residues. This CDR3 is CARSLAERVRRVGNQPQHF. The CDR3 region has the DNA TGTGCCAGAAGCTTGGCGGAGAGAGTCCGCAGGGTCGGCAATCAGCCCCAGCATTTT.

This chain connects TRBV5-4 to TRBJ2-7; TRBD2 matches at 12 bases. Looked up from germline, CDR1 is SGHNT and CDR2 is YYREEE (reference sequence). The CDR3 totals 14 residues. V dropped 4 bases and J dropped 4; count of bases not matched to a gene: 3. Here the CDR3 DNA reads TGTGCCAGCAGCGTGCTAGCGGGAGGGTACGAGCAGTACTTC. Encoded protein: CASSVLAGGYEQYF.

V and J are TRBV5-1 and TRBJ2-5; D may be TRBD2 (5 bases). This CDR3 is 13 amino acids long. Germline loops: CDR1 SGHRS, CDR2 YFSETQ. Trimming removed 4 bases from V and 5 bases from J, with 12 bases in between. This CDR3 is CASSRGPGETQYF. The DNA for the CDR3 is TGCGCCAGCAGCCGCGGGCCTGGGGAGACCCAGTACTTC.

This clone was counted only a few times. This chain links TRBV7-8 with TRBJ2-1; TRBD2 aligns across 13 bases. CDR1 and CDR2 (germline): SGHVS, FQNEAQ. CDR3 size: 17 residues. Trimming removed 7 bases from V and 0 bases from J; junction bases left unmatched: 6. The CDR3 DNA follows: TGTGCCAGCATCGGGACTAGCGGGATGGTCTCCTACAATGAGCAGTTCTTC. Translated, it gives CASIGTSGMVSYNEQFF. Together with reference TRBV7-8 and TRBJ2-1, the CDR3 gives the full variable domain: GAGVSQSPRYKVAKRGQDVALRCDPISGHVSLFWYQQALGQGPEFLTYFQNEAQLDKSGLPSDRFFAERPEGSVSTLKIQRTQQEDSAVYLCASIGTSGMVSYNEQFFGPGTRLTVL.

This clone occurred once. V gene TRBV27 combines with J gene TRBJ2-4, with D perhaps TRBD2 (5 bases). Trimming pared 3 bases from V and 0 bases from J, leaving 15 bases between. The CDR3 contains 17 residues. CDR1 is MNHEY, CDR2 SMNVEV, per germline (reference sequence). The DNA for the CDR3 is TGTGCCAGCAGTTTCCTTGGAGGAGCCCTAGCCAAAAACATTCAGTACTTC. Encoded protein: CASSFLGGALAKNIQYF.

V and J are TRBV11-2 and TRBJ2-2; the match to TRBD2 covers 13 bases. J lost 0 bases, V lost 4 bases, and 5 bases had no gene match. Germline V gene sequence: CDR1 SGHAT, CDR2 FQNNGV. CDR3 size: 18 residues. CDR3 protein: CASSSFGLAGANTGELFF. The CDR3 region has the DNA TGTGCCAGCAGCTCCTTTGGACTAGCGGGAGCGAACACCGGGGAGCTGTTTTTT.

This sequence joins TRBV11-3 and TRBJ2-1; 9 bases are a match to TRBD2. Trimming removed 3 bases from V and 12 bases from J; junction bases left unmatched: 3. This CDR3 has 12 residues. CDR1 is SGHNT, CDR2 YENEEA, per germline. CDR3 DNA: TGTGCCAGCAGCTTTAGCGGGAGTTCGCAGTTCTTC. It is translated as CASSFSGSSQFF.

V and J are TRBV11-3 and TRBJ2-5, with 13 bases lining up with TRBD2. J gave up 5 bases and V 4 bases, and 4 bases lay outside the gene matches. There are 15 residues in the CDR3. Per the germline V gene, CDR1 is SGHNT and CDR2 is YENEEA. CDR3: CASSYTTSGRETQYF. In DNA form, the CDR3 reads TGTGCCAGCAGCTACACGACTAGCGGGAGGGAGACCCAGTACTTC.

The CDR3 here is CASSSRGGQDYEQYF. CDR3 DNA: TGTGCCAGCAGCTCCCGGGGGGGGCAGGACTACGAGCAGTACTTC. The chain has TRBV7-9 and TRBJ2-7; 8 bases are shared with TRBD2. Germline assignment: CDR1 SEHNR and CDR2 FQNEAQ (reference sequence). There are 15 residues in the CDR3. Trimming took 4 bases from V and 3 from J; bases not matched to a gene: 8.

V is TRBV19 and J is TRBJ2-7; D possibly corresponds to TRBD2 (5 bases). The V gene lost 3 bases and the J gene lost 2 bases, with 14 bases spanning the gap. Looked up from germline, CDR1 is LNHDA and CDR2 is SQIVND (reference sequence). The CDR3 consists of 15 residues. The CDR3 DNA follows: TGTGCCAGTAGTATCGGACGCGGGTTAACCTACGAGCAGTACTTC. Translating it yields CASSIGRGLTYEQYF. The full variable domain, completed using reference TRBV19 and TRBJ2-7, is DGGITQSPKYLFRKEGQNVTLSCEQNLNHDAMYWYRQDPGQGLRLIYYSQIVNDFQKGDIAEGYSVSREKKESFPLTVTSAQKNPTAFYLCASSIGRGLTYEQYFGPGTRLTVT.

The chain couples TRBV2 to TRBJ1-4, with unresolved D. With 4 bases removed from V and 0 bases from J, the gap between germline ends came to 12 bases. The length of the CDR3 is 16 residues. The germline V gene has CDR1 SNHLY and CDR2 FYNNEI. In nucleotides, the CDR3 is TGTGCCAGCAGTGGGCCCCCGGGTACAACTAATGAAAAACTGTTTTTT. As protein: CASSGPPGTTNEKLFF.

J is TRBJ1-5 and V is TRBV6-1; 7 positions agree with TRBD1. This CDR3 contains 13 residues. V gave up 10 bases and J gave up 0 bases; unmatched junction bases: 3. CDR1 is MNHNS and CDR2 is SASEGT in the germline V gene. The CDR3 is CAIGQVSNQPQHF. The CDR3 DNA follows: TGTGCCATCGGACAGGTTAGCAATCAGCCCCAGCATTTT.

The chain has TRBV5-6 and TRBJ2-7, with 7 bases that match TRBD2. From germline, CDR1 is SGHDT and CDR2 YYEEEE. V was pared by 4 bases and J by 1 base, with 5 bases of the junction left unmatched. The CDR3 runs to 14 residues. The CDR3 region is CASSILALSYEQYF. The CDR3 DNA sequence: TGTGCCAGCAGCATACTAGCGCTGTCCTACGAGCAGTACTTC.

The genes are TRBV21-1 and TRBJ2-7; the table's D call of TRBD2 was not tested on the DNA. TRBV21-1 is given as a pseudogene. The CDR3 runs 14 residues. The CDR3: CASQKARAFFEQYF. In nucleotides, the CDR3 is TGTGCCAGCCAAAAAGCGAGAGCGTTCTTCGAGCAGTACTTC.

This clone was seen just once. The genes are TRBV6-1 and TRBJ2-7; TRBD2 might be the D (6 bases). The CDR3 is 15 residues long. Germline-derived CDR1 and CDR2 are MNHNS and SASEGT. Trimming left V 7 bases short and J 3 bases short, with 19 bases between. In DNA, the CDR3 is TGTGCCAGCACCTTCTGGGGTGAGGAGGGCTACGAGCAGTACTTC. Its translation: CASTFWGEEGYEQYF.

This chain uses TRBV10-2 with TRBJ1-1; 8 nucleotides line up with TRBD1. Unmatched junction bases numbered 5, after V lost 7 bases and J lost 7 bases. The CDR3 contains 12 residues. Germline-derived CDR1 and CDR2 are WSHSY and SAAADI. The CDR3 DNA sequence: TGCGCCAGCACTCGGACAGGGCGTGAAGCTTTCTTT. It specifies CASTRTGREAFF.

This chain connects TRBV15 to TRBJ1-5, with TRBD1 matching 7 bases. Looked up from germline, CDR1 is LNHNV and CDR2 is YYDKDF (reference sequence). This CDR3 has 15 amino acids. Unmatched junction bases numbered 3, after V lost 0 bases and J lost 4 bases. Written as DNA, the CDR3 is TGTGCCACCAGCAGAGAAACAGGGGAGAATCAGCCCCAGCATTTT. Amino acids: CATSRETGENQPQHF.

The chain is built from TRBV29-1 and TRBJ2-7; the match to TRBD1 covers 7 bases. Germline CDR1 SQVTM, CDR2 ANQGSEA. This CDR3 is 13 amino acids long. With V trimmed by 4 bases and J by 4 bases, 7 bases remained unmatched. As DNA, the CDR3 is TGCAGCGTTGTTGGACAGGCCCTATACGAGCAGTACTTC. It specifies CSVVGQALYEQYF.

The DNA for the CDR3 is TGTGCCACCAGCGGGCCGCGAGCCTCTAGCAATCAGCCCCAGCATTTT. It specifies CATSGPRASSNQPQHF. The chain links TRBV15 to TRBJ1-5; the D is unclear. The CDR3 consists of 16 residues. Germline V gene sequence: CDR1 LNHNV, CDR2 YYDKDF (reference sequence). Deletions cut 5 bases from V and 0 bases from J, with 14 bases between.

This clone was seen only once. The chain combines TRBV4-2 with TRBJ2-3; no clear D gene. The CDR3 is 19 amino acids. The ends were cut back, 0 bases at V and 1 base at J, with 20 bases in the middle. CDR1 is LGHNA, CDR2 YNFKEQ, per germline. The chain's CDR3 is CASSQDLGGPSRGTDTQYF. DNA of the CDR3: TGTGCCAGCAGCCAAGATCTTGGCGGCCCCTCACGTGGCACAGATACGCAGTATTTT.

Notes on this clone: An end of the junction does not agree with germline; a read error may underlie this. This sequence joins TRBV5-1 and TRBJ2-4; 16 bases line up with TRBD2. The CDR3 has 18 amino acids. Looked up from germline, CDR1 is SGHRS and CDR2 is YFSETQ. The CDR3 loop reads CASSGGLAGGTAKNSQYF. The CDR3 DNA sequence: TGCGCCAGCAGCGGGGGACTAGCGGGAGGGACCGCCAAAAACAGTCAGTACTTC.

The chain is built from TRBV2 and TRBJ1-1; D is undetermined. CDR3 length: 12 residues. Trimming removed 8 bases from V and 1 base from J, with 8 bases in between. Germline values: CDR1 SNHLY, CDR2 FYNNEI. CDR3 bases: TGTGCCAGCCGGGATCAGAACACTGAAGCTTTCTTT. Encoded protein: CASRDQNTEAFF.

The chain is built from TRBV18 and TRBJ2-5, with D possibly being TRBD2 (5 bases). Germline loops: CDR1 KGHSH, CDR2 LQKENI. The CDR3 consists of 13 residues. Trimming removed 6 bases at V and 4 bases at J, with 12 bases between. The CDR3 sequence: CASSSEGGETQYF. DNA for the CDR3: TGTGCCAGCTCCTCTGAGGGCGGAGAGACCCAGTACTTC.

The chain employs TRBV10-2 and TRBJ2-7; 10 positions agree with TRBD2. CDR3 length: 14 amino acids. Trimming at V came to 8 bases and at J to 6 bases, leaving 10 bases not matched to a gene. Germline-derived CDR1 and CDR2 are WSHSY and SAAADI. The CDR3 sequence is CASESTSGPGEQYF. The CDR3 nucleotides read TGCGCCAGCGAATCGACTAGCGGGCCGGGCGAGCAGTACTTC.

This clone was seen only a few times. The chain uses TRBV7-9 and TRBJ1-2; TRBD1 might be the D (5 bases). From germline, CDR1 is SEHNR and CDR2 FQNEAQ (reference sequence). V was shortened by 5 bases and J by 4 bases, with 14 bases between the two germline ends. CDR3 size: 14 residues. The CDR3 coding sequence is TGTGCCAGCAGCCTTCTAGGGGAACGCTATGGCTACACCTTC. This encodes CASSLLGERYGYTF. The full variable domain, in which reference TRBV7-9 and TRBJ1-2 provide the parts outside the CDR3, is DTGVSQNPRHKITKRGQNVTFRCDPISEHNRLYWYRQTLGQGPEFLTYFQNEAQLEKSRLLSDRFSAERPKGSFSTLEIQRTEQGDSAMYLCASSLLGERYGYTFGSGTRLTVV.

V is TRBV2 and J is TRBJ1-3; D uncertain. V dropped 7 bases and J dropped 6 bases, with 10 bases sitting between them. The CDR3 consists of 12 residues. Germline V gives CDR1 SNHLY, CDR2 FYNNEI. The CDR3 coding sequence is TGTGCCAGCACCGGGGTGACAAACACCATATATTTT. Translated, it gives CASTGVTNTIYF.